This T cell receptor (beta chain) was identified in a study of blood T cells in healthy people across ages. Looked up from germline, CDR1 is SGHTA and CDR2 is FQGTGA. Between the trimmed V and J ends, which lost 3 bases and 2 bases, there was a span of 7 bases. The CDR3 spans 13 residues. Every sample gave at least 5 micrograms of total RNA when it was extracted. The second PCR ran about 6 to 12 cycles with a sample-barcoded 5' primer and J-beta primers. Each of the cDNA molecules was tagged by a template-switch adaptor with 12 random nucleotides. Each CDR3 protein is one row after TCRdb ran MiXCR on the 5' RACE reads. The repertoire includes 720,000 or so distinct CDR3 sequences, roughly 43% of them detected once, and around 32% sits in the top ten. On this clonotype: What it recognizes is unknown.

Study results and caveats: Relative to aged donors, long-lived donors carried more naive CD4+ cells and displayed higher diversity. A roughly linear fall in TCR beta diversity per million T cells was seen with increasing age.

The chain carries TRBV7-3 and TRBJ2-5; no reliable D call. The sequencing input was blood. The clonotype originates from a man of 80 years or more in good health. CDR3 residues: CASSFTRQETQYF. The CDR3 region has the DNA TGTGCCAGCAGCTTCACAAGGCAAGAGACCCAGTACTTC.